This passage covers 28 T cell receptor delta chains from one sample sequenced in a study of γδ T cells in repeated Plasmodium falciparum infection. Vgamma9/Vdelta2+ and Vdelta2-negative gammadelta T cells were flow-sorted from PBMC for bulk sequencing. TCRdb re-processed the multiplex PCR reads using CATT. The top ten clones hold more than 9% of a sample with over 90,000 delta-chain clones, approximately 0.92% of them seen once. Sequenced input: gamma-delta T cells from blood. The source is a pool of human donors (malaria-infected and uninfected, not separated).

In regard to this clone: A much bigger clone sits one base away, suggesting this may be a read error. The same CDR3 can be traced to other DNA sequences in this sample. The genes are TRDV2 and TRDJ1, with D maybe TRDD2 (5 bases). V was cut by 0 bases and J by 1 base, with 23 bases left in between. The CDR3 is 19 residues long. The germline gives CDR1 GEAIGNYY, CDR2 EKD. The CDR3 DNA reads as TGTGCCTGTGACACCGTTCCTCCCCCGACCCCGTCCCTCACCGATAAACTCATCTTT. Translating gives CACDTVPPPTPSLTDKLIF.

Comments on this clone: The protein that TCRdb holds for this DNA derives from a much larger clone and differs from the translated DNA at residue 15, which likely indicates a read error; the protein shown here is translated from the DNA. The CDR3 sequence is CACDTVSGGSPFLYIDKLIF. The CDR3 nucleotides are TGTGCCTGTGACACCGTGAGTGGGGGATCCCCCTTTCTCTACATCGATAAACTCATCTTT. This chain uses TRDV2 with TRDJ1; 8 positions agree with TRDD3. The J gene, missing from TCRdb, was assigned here through DNA to germline matching. The length of the CDR3 is 20 residues. Losses at the gene ends were 0 bases for V and 4 bases for J; bases not matched to a gene: 21. CDR1 and CDR2 (germline): GEAIGNYY, EKD.

This clone was found a few times. With a far larger clone one base away, a read error is the likely cause. This sample includes further DNA sequences coding for the same CDR3. The chain joins TRDV1 to TRDJ1; 10 nucleotides agree with TRDD3. The CDR3 extends over 22 amino acids. The germline V gene has CDR1 TSWWSYY and CDR2 QGS. The CDR3 is CALGEMGDIGYTGGFNTDKLIF. The CDR3 bases are TGTGCTCTTGGGGAAATGGGAGATATCGGATATACTGGGGGATTCAACACCGACAAACTCATCTTT.

Comment on this clone: A read error likely explains why the TCRdb protein, taken from a much larger clone, differs from this DNA's translation at residue 11; the protein shown is translated from the DNA. CDR3 amino acids: CALGDRGLWGALYTDKLIF. The CDR3 region has the DNA TGTGCTCTTGGGGATCGCGGCCTTTGGGGGGCCCTGTACACCGATAAACTCATCTTT. The chain carries TRDV1 and TRDJ1, with D perhaps TRDD3 (6 bases). The length of the CDR3 is 19 residues. Trimming removed 3 bases at V and 0 bases at J, with 23 bases between. Looked up from germline, CDR1 is TSWWSYY and CDR2 is QGS.

Only a few counts were recorded for this clone. This DNA's translation and the protein TCRdb lists, from a much larger clone, do not match at residue 3, likely due to a read error; the protein shown is translated from the DNA. The V gene is TRDV1, the J gene TRDJ1, with 11 bases aligning to TRDD3. This CDR3 has 17 residues. Germline loops: CDR1 TSWWSYY, CDR2 QGS. Here the CDR3 DNA reads TGTGCTTTTGGGGAGGGGTGGGGGATACGAGGAGAGGATAAACTCATCTTT. Amino acids: CAFGEGWGIRGEDKLIF.

This clone occurred a few times. A far larger clone differs by one base, so this is likely a read error. The same CDR3 arises from other DNA sequences in this sample as well. The rearrangement links TRDV2 to TRDJ1; 9 bases fit TRDD3. The J gene was not available in TCRdb and was assigned here by matching the DNA to germline segments. Germline assignment: CDR1 GEAIGNYY and CDR2 EKD. The junction had 7 bases not matched to a gene; V was cut back by 0 bases and J by 9 bases. The CDR3 is made up of 14 amino acids. The CDR3 loop reads CACDTGGYRGQLIF. DNA of the CDR3: TGTGCCTGTGACACCGGGGGATACCGAGGGCAACTCATCTTT.

Points on this clone: This DNA translates differently at residue 14 from the TCRdb protein, which is that of a much larger clone; a read error is likely, and the protein shown is the DNA's own translation. The chain employs TRDV2 and TRDJ1, with TRDD3 matching over 8 bases. The J gene, left out of TCRdb, was set here by checking the DNA against germline. Germline CDR1 reads GEAIGNYY; CDR2 reads EKD. The CDR3 length is 23 residues. The V and J ends lost 3 bases and 3 bases, in that order; junction bases with no gene match: 32. The CDR3 bases are TGTGCCTGTGACCTTCGCCATCTAGAGAATTTACTGGGGGTCACACCCCGCTCCGATAAACTCATCTTT. Amino acids: CACDLRHLENLLGVTPRSDKLIF.

Note on this clone: This probably arose from a read error, given a far larger clone one base away. The sample contains more than one DNA sequence encoding this CDR3. The DNA for the CDR3 is TGTGCCTGTGACGGGCTGGGGGATAACTCTGATAAACTCATCTTT. Protein sequence: CACDGLGDNSDKLIF. The chain recombines TRDV2 with TRDJ1, with TRDD3 identical over 10 bases. The J gene was not available in TCRdb and was assigned here by matching the DNA to germline segments. The germline gives CDR1 GEAIGNYY, CDR2 EKD. V was pared by 3 bases and J by 5 bases, with 8 bases of the junction left unmatched. The CDR3 contains 15 residues.

In the case of this clone: With only one base between it and a far larger clone, this is likely a read error. Other DNA sequences in this specimen translate into the identical CDR3. The V gene is listed as TRDV1; no J gene was called; the table gives TRDD3 as D, unverified against the DNA. The germline gives CDR1 TSWWSYY, CDR2 QGS. The CDR3 runs 24 residues. Written as DNA, the CDR3 is TGTGCTCTTGGGGAACTAGAGTCCGGCCCAAGGCCCTTTTGGGATTCAACTTTGACAGCACAGCTCTTCTTT. It encodes CALGELESGPRPFWDSTLTAQLFF.

Comments on this clone: This DNA's translation and the protein TCRdb lists, from a much larger clone, do not match at residue 15, likely due to a read error; the protein shown is translated from the DNA. The CDR3 DNA reads as TGTGCTCTTGGGGTTTCCTACGTGGGAGGATACACGAAACTCACCTTT. Its translation: CALGVSYVGGYTKLTF. The V gene is TRDV1; the J gene was not called; TRDD3, the table's D call, lacks a check against the DNA. CDR3 length: 16 amino acids. Germline-derived CDR1 and CDR2 are TSWWSYY and QGS.

For this clone: The amino acid sequence in TCRdb belongs to a much larger clone and departs from this DNA's translation at residue 14, likely a sequencing read error; the sequence shown is translated from the DNA. The chain has TRDV1 and TRDJ1; possible D gene TRDD3, 7 bases. The CDR3 is made up of 22 amino acids. CDR1 is TSWWSYY, CDR2 QGS, per germline. Trimming stripped 3 bases from V and 0 bases from J, with 32 bases between. The CDR3 protein is CALGEPRPSISYWGSYTDKLIF. The CDR3 region has the DNA TGTGCTCTTGGGGAGCCTCGGCCTTCCATATCTTACTGGGGATCCTACACCGATAAACTCATCTTT.

Comment on this clone: The protein recorded in TCRdb matches a much larger clone and deviates from this DNA's translation at residue 5, suggesting a read error; the protein here is obtained by translating the DNA. V usage is TRAV38-2/DV8 and J usage is TRDJ1, with 13 bases fitting TRDD3. The J gene comes from matching the DNA to germline here; TCRdb lacks it. The CDR3 consists of 22 residues. J lost 3 bases, V lost 9 bases, and 29 bases had no gene match. CDR1 is TSESDYY and CDR2 is QEAYKQQN in the germline V gene. CDR3 DNA sequence: TGTGCTTCCTTCCAAGAAACCCATTACTGGGGGATACGCGTAGGGGGTCCCGATAAACTCATCTTT. The encoded protein is CASFQETHYWGIRVGGPDKLIF.

Comments on this clone: Since a far larger clone is one base different, this is likely a read error. This same CDR3 is encoded by further DNA sequences in the sample. The chain carries TRDV3 and TRDJ1, with TRDD3 as a possible D gene (5 bases). Since TCRdb gives no J gene, matching the DNA to germline was used here to assign it. V was shortened by 1 base and J by 5 bases, with 20 bases between the two germline ends. The CDR3 extends over 15 amino acids. Germline CDR1 and CDR2: TVYSNPD and GDNSRS (reference sequence). The CDR3 coding sequence is TGTGCCTTTATACGAGCCGCGTTCTGGGCTGATAAACTCATCTTT. Translating gives CAFIRAAFWADKLIF. The variable domain in full, with the rest retrieved from reference TRDV3 and TRDJ1, is CDKVTQSSPDQTVASGSEVVLLCTYDTVYSNPDLFWYRIRPDYSFQFVFYGDNSRSEGADFTQGRFSVKHILTQKAFHLVISPVRTEDSATYYCAFIRAAFWADKLIFGKGTRVTVEP.

About this clone: TCRdb lists the protein of a much larger clone for this DNA, which differs at residue 13, so this is likely a read error; the protein given here is translated from the DNA itself. The V call is TRDV2, the J call TRDJ3, with TRDD3 matching over 10 bases. Germline loops: CDR1 GEAIGNYY, CDR2 EKD. This CDR3 has 20 residues. The CDR3 is CACDTVLGDSSSRDTRQMFF. CDR3 coding DNA: TGTGCCTGTGACACCGTACTGGGGGATTCCAGCTCCCGGGACACCCGACAGATGTTTTTC.

This clone has a handful of counts. The protein held in TCRdb is that of a much larger clone and does not match this DNA's translation at residue 3, likely because of a read error; the protein shown is translated from the DNA. The V gene is TRDV2, the J gene TRDJ1, with 10 bases aligning to TRDD3. The J gene, not given by TCRdb, was assigned here from a germline match of the nucleotide sequence. The CDR3 extends over 16 amino acids. Germline-derived CDR1 and CDR2 are GEAIGNYY and EKD. The CDR3 is CAWDKSILGDTDKLIF. CDR3 DNA sequence: TGTGCCTGGGACAAGTCGATACTGGGGGATACCGATAAACTCATCTTT.

With regard to this clone: TCRdb records a much larger clone's protein for this DNA, with a difference at residue 11 that likely arises from a read error; the protein given is the translation of the DNA. This chain uses TRDV1 with TRDJ1, with D perhaps assigned TRDD2 or TRDD3 (6 bases each). TCRdb lists no J gene, so it was determined here by aligning the DNA to germline. Trimming took 0 bases from V and 2 from J, leaving 40 bases between them. Germline V CDR1 and CDR2: TSWWSYY, QGS. The CDR3 is 25 residues long. The CDR3 sequence is CALGELQRYVLLAPTGNYTTDKLIF. The DNA for the CDR3 is TGTGCTCTTGGGGAACTACAAAGGTACGTCCTCCTAGCTCCTACTGGGAACTATACTACCGATAAACTCATCTTT.

In the case of this clone: A far larger clone is off by one base, so a read error is likely. This sample also contains other DNA sequences that code for the same CDR3. The chain recombines TRDV1 with TRDJ2; the D gene could be TRDD2 or TRDD3 (5 bases each). The CDR3 length is 23 residues. With 0 bases removed from V and 0 bases from J, the gap between germline ends came to 29 bases. The germline V gene encodes CDR1 TSWWSYY and CDR2 QGS. CDR3 loop: CALGELLPLLYYLGPSLTAQLFF. The CDR3 nucleotides are TGTGCTCTTGGGGAACTGTTGCCCCTCCTATACTACTTGGGGCCCTCTTTGACAGCACAACTCTTCTTT.

By proportion, this clone is medium-sized (0.01 to 0.1%). CDR3 in DNA: TGTGCCTGTGACGCTTTCCGTGGGGGATACTCCTCTAAACTCATCTTT. Its protein product is CACDAFRGGYSSKLIF. The chain couples TRDV2 to TRDJ1; 10 bases are a match to TRDD3. V trimming: 3 bases; J trimming: 7 bases; junction bases outside the gene matches: 13. In germline, CDR1 is GEAIGNYY, CDR2 EKD. This CDR3 spans 16 amino acids.

For this clone: The likely explanation is a read error, given a far larger clone one base away. Other DNA variants within this sample encode the same CDR3. J is TRDJ1 and V is TRAV38-2/DV8; a possible D gene is TRDD2 (5 bases). Germline assignment: CDR1 TSESDYY and CDR2 QEAYKQQN. This CDR3 comprises 17 residues. V lost 5 bases, J lost 0 bases, and 20 bases lay in between. The CDR3 is CAYSDRTLHSNTDKLIF. The CDR3 region has the DNA TGTGCTTATAGCGACCGGACCCTTCACTCTAACACCGATAAACTCATCTTT.

This clone has a handful of counts. TCRdb's protein for this DNA is that of a much larger clone and differs from the translation at residue 4, likely a read error; the protein shown is the DNA translation. The chain's CDR3 is CACGKLGAKGDKLIF. CDR3 nucleotide sequence: TGTGCCTGTGGAAAACTGGGGGCCAAGGGGGATAAACTCATCTTT. This rearrangement joins TRDV2 to TRDJ1; 8 positions match TRDD3. The J gene, left out of TCRdb, was set here by checking the DNA against germline. This CDR3 spans 15 amino acids. The ends lost 5 bases at V and 5 bases at J; junction bases unmatched: 12. Germline V gene lookup returns CDR1 GEAIGNYY and CDR2 EKD.

This clone came up a few times. The protein that TCRdb holds for this DNA derives from a much larger clone and differs from the translated DNA at residue 4, which likely indicates a read error; the protein shown here is translated from the DNA. This chain uses TRDV2 with TRDJ1, with 7 nucleotides matching TRDD3. In the absence of a J gene in TCRdb, the DNA was matched to germline to assign it here. CDR1 GEAIGNYY and CDR2 EKD come from the germline V gene. The CDR3 is 15 residues long. The CDR3 DNA is TGTGCCTGTAACACACTGGGGTCTAACACCGATAAACTCATCTTT. As protein: CACNTLGSNTDKLIF.

In regard to this clone: TCRdb's listed protein matches a much larger clone and diverges from this DNA's translation at residue 15, likely through a read error; the protein shown comes from the DNA. The chain is built from TRDV1 and TRDJ1; TRDD3 aligns across 9 bases. The CDR3 runs to 19 residues. The germline gives CDR1 TSWWSYY, CDR2 QGS. CDR3 in DNA: TGTGCTCTTGGGGAAAGGATCACTAGGGGGATACCGCCCACCGGTAAACTCATCTTT. This codes for CALGERITRGIPPTGKLIF.

This clone has more than one count but fewer than ten. The likely explanation is a read error, given a far larger clone one base away. This sample also contains other DNA sequences that code for the same CDR3. The J gene is TRDJ1, the V gene TRDV2; 8 nucleotides agree with TRDD3. The J gene is absent in TCRdb and was assigned here via DNA matching to germline. From germline, CDR1 is GEAIGNYY and CDR2 EKD. V lost 4 bases to trimming and J lost 7 bases; unmatched junction nucleotides: 16. This CDR3 is built from 16 residues. The CDR3 DNA reads as TGTGCCTGTGATACGCGGGGATACCAAGGGGCTGGTAAACTCATCTTT. Translating gives CACDTRGYQGAGKLIF.

This clone was seen only a few times. A read error is the likely source, as a far larger clone sits one nucleotide away. At the DNA level, this CDR3 is encoded by other sequences in the same sample as well. The J gene is uncalled and the V gene is TRDV2; the listed D gene, TRDD3, was not tested against the DNA. The CDR3 runs 16 residues. Germline V gene data show CDR1 as GEAIGNYY and CDR2 as EKD. CDR3 in DNA: TGTGCCTGTGACACGGGGATTTATAGGATCACCGATAAACTCATTTTT. Translating gives CACDTGIYRITDKLIF.

This clone was counted at least ten times. V is TRDV2 and J is TRDJ3, with D possibly matching TRDD3 (6 bases). In the absence of a J gene in TCRdb, the DNA was matched to germline to assign it here. This CDR3 is built from 18 residues. V dropped 2 bases and J dropped 0 bases, with 13 bases sitting between them. Germline CDR1 is GEAIGNYY and CDR2 is EKD. CDR3 in amino acids: CACDITGGSSWDTRQMFF. The CDR3, as DNA: TGTGCCTGTGACATTACCGGGGGGAGCTCCTGGGACACCCGACAGATGTTTTTC.

On this clone: The protein given by TCRdb reflects a much larger clone and differs at residue 6 from this DNA's translation, likely from a read error; the protein shown is the DNA's translation. The chain uses TRDV1 and TRDJ1; 7 bases fit TRDD3. CDR3 length: 24 residues. Germline values: CDR1 TSWWSYY, CDR2 QGS. Trimming at V came to 2 bases and at J to 0 bases, leaving 30 bases not matched to a gene. CDR3 nucleotide sequence: TGTGCTCTTGGGGAATGGGGAAATCTACGCTTTTCTTCCGGGGGGATCCACTACACCGATAAACTCATCTTT. Its translation: CALGEWGNLRFSSGGIHYTDKLIF.

This clone was seen many times. With only one base between it and a far larger clone, this is likely a read error. The sample contains more than one DNA sequence encoding this CDR3. The V and J genes are TRDV1 and TRDJ1; 11 nucleotides agree with TRDD3. The CDR3 spans 14 residues. CDR1 is TSWWSYY and CDR2 is QGS in the germline V gene. CDR3 sequence (DNA): TGCGCTCTCCTGGGGGATACCGGCTTCGATAAACTCATCTTT. Protein: CALLGDTGFDKLIF.

Many counts were recorded for this clone. It is likely a read error: a sequence one base away is far more abundant. The same CDR3 also results from other DNA sequences found in this sample. The rearrangement links TRDV2 to TRDJ1; 9 bases align to TRDD3. TCRdb lists no J gene, so it was determined here by aligning the DNA to germline. Germline V gives CDR1 GEAIGNYY, CDR2 EKD. The CDR3 is made up of 22 amino acids. The ends lost 3 bases at V and 0 bases at J; junction bases unmatched: 25. CDR3 coding DNA: TGTGCCTGTGACGAAATTACAACACTGACTGGGGGACCCTTATCATACACCGATAAACTCATCTTT. Protein: CACDEITTLTGGPLSYTDKLIF.